This T cell receptor (beta chain) came from a study of cytomegalovirus exposure and HLA in healthy donors. The study, taken as a whole, reports: Looking again later, the authors saw that most CMV-associated TCR beta chains seemed HLA-restricted.

The PCR employed 60 Vbeta primers together with 13 Jbeta primers. TCRdb's copy holds only in-frame clones and misses some; the assay was immunoSEQ multiplex PCR. The sample has roughly 100,000 clones, roughly 74% seen once; the top ten hold around 15%. The length of the CDR3 is 17 residues. CDR1 MGHRA and CDR2 YSYEKL come from the germline V gene. Losses at the gene ends were 2 bases for V and 1 base for J; bases not matched to a gene: 10. On this clone itself: Its antigen is not identified.

Sequencing was performed on PBMCs. The origin of this receptor is a woman aged 18 to 35 in good health and CMV-seropositive. V gene TRBV4-1 combines with J gene TRBJ2-5, with 7 bases lining up with TRBD1. The CDR3 is CASSQPLWTGLQETQYF. The CDR3 bases are TGCGCCAGCAGCCAACCTTTGTGGACAGGCCTCCAAGAGACCCAGTACTTC.